Here is one T cell receptor (beta chain) with its context. What it binds is unknown. Clones were sequenced by immunoSEQ multiplex PCR, and TCRdb holds only the in-frame ones, with some missing. The table shows roughly 44,000 clones, with around 84% occurring only once. The data stem from a study of T cell clonotyping in hematopoietic cell transplantation. About the study: Cytoreduction preceded collection of pretransplant recipient samples. Study-wide results and limits: At the given depth, recipient repertoires were over 95% de novo clonotypes. Higher Inverse Simpson Index values in graft donor and pretransplant recipient predicted broader posttransplant TCR diversity. Pathologically expanded recipient clonotypes increased progressively from day 30 to day 180 as diversity fell.

The CDR3 spans 13 residues. The V segment lost 5 bases and the J segment 1 base; nucleotides outside the gene matches: 1. The germline V gene has CDR1 MNHNS and CDR2 SASEGT. As to time point: recipient sample about 28 days before transplant, after cytoreduction. The input for sequencing was peripheral blood mononuclear cells, taken before stem cell transplant. This receptor was taken from a man aged 55 to 70 with acute myeloid leukemia. Some clones in this sample may be carry-over from other donors' samples. This sequence joins TRBV6-1 and TRBJ2-7; 8 bases align to TRBD1. The CDR3 region is CASSRQGSYEQYF. Here the CDR3 DNA reads TGTGCCAGCAGTAGACAGGGGTCCTACGAGCAGTACTTC.